Each of the 6 T cell receptor beta chains below was sequenced from the same sample in a study of Ad26.COV2.S vaccination and SARS-CoV-2 variants. The treatment: approximately 18 received Ad26.COV2.S at low or high dose, single or two shots; a few received placebo; per-sample allocation not given. It was on day 63 after the first vaccine or placebo injection that samples were taken. The repertoire was sequenced with immunoSEQ multiplex PCR; TCRdb's copy has only in-frame clones and lacks some. The sample yields about 350,000 clones, more than 75% seen once. This material consisted of peripheral blood, taken in a trial of Ad26.COV2.S vaccine versus placebo. The receptors were gathered from a person between 18 and 65 years old who received the Ad26.COV2.S COVID-19 vaccine or a placebo.

This clone was picked up one time. The chain is built from TRBV6-2 or TRBV6-3 and TRBJ2-2, with D unclear. Germline V gene lookup returns CDR1 MNHEY and CDR2 SVGEGT. The CDR3 is 14 residues long. V was cut by 2 bases and J by 4 bases, with 8 bases left in between. In DNA form, the CDR3 reads TGTGCCAGCAGTTACGGGTGGGGCACCGGGGAGCTGTTTTTT. Encoded protein: CASSYGWGTGELFF.

The chain recombines TRBV15 with TRBJ2-2, with a weak D call TRBD1 (5 bases). The CDR3 spans 15 residues. From germline, CDR1 is LNHNV and CDR2 YYDKDF (reference sequence). V was cut by 0 bases and J by 5 bases, with 10 bases left in between. The CDR3 DNA is TGTGCCACCAGCAGAGATCAGGGTGGAACCGGGGAGCTGTTTTTT. As protein: CATSRDQGGTGELFF.

The rearrangement links TRBV2 to TRBJ2-3; 7 nucleotides match TRBD2. CDR1 is SNHLY and CDR2 is FYNNEI in the germline V gene. V was clipped by 1 base and J by 10 bases; unmatched bases: 5. The CDR3 consists of 13 residues. CDR3 nucleotides: TGTGCCAGCAGTGAAGATCGGGGAGGGGCGCAGTATTTT. Residues: CASSEDRGGAQYF.

This clone turned up a few times. V gene TRBV5-6 combines with J gene TRBJ2-5; D is ambiguous. Trimming cost V 0 bases and J 4 bases, with 13 bases left between them. The CDR3 totals 15 residues. Germline values: CDR1 SGHDT, CDR2 YYEEEE. DNA for the CDR3: TGTGCCAGCAGCTTGGCTGGAACACCCGGAGAGACCCAGTACTTC. Translation: CASSLAGTPGETQYF.

This clone was detected only a few times. V and J are TRBV7-2 and TRBJ2-1, with no clear D. Germline loops: CDR1 SGHTA, CDR2 FQGNSA. Trimming shortened V by 1 base and J by 3 bases, and 7 bases separated the two germline ends. The CDR3 sequence is 14 residues long. The CDR3 DNA follows: TGTGCCAGCAGCTTAGTCGGCGACTACAATGAGCAGTTCTTC. Residues: CASSLVGDYNEQFF.

The chain couples TRBV2 to TRBJ1-2; 9 bases fit TRBD1. CDR1 and CDR2 (germline): SNHLY, FYNNEI. J was trimmed by 5 bases and V by 4 bases; bases with no gene match: 8. The CDR3 totals 15 residues. The CDR3 loop reads CASSVNRGQVYGYTF. The CDR3 DNA reads as TGTGCCAGCAGTGTTAACAGGGGGCAGGTGTATGGCTACACCTTC.